This is a list of T cell receptor beta chains from one sample in a study of T-cell memory formation after mild COVID-19. Via MiXCR, TCRdb re-called the 5' RACE reads, giving one row per CDR3 protein. The repertoire holds some 600,000 distinct CDR3 sequences, about 18% seen once, with around 8.1% in the top ten. Source material: PBMCs or a T cell subset sorted from them (not recorded which). These receptors were collected from an adult woman who had mild COVID-19 (a few samples of this study predate the infection). Cell type and time point are not known. CDR3s include the opening cysteine and the closing phenylalanine or tryptophan. The order of the fields is D gene, V gene, J gene, CDR3 length, CDR3 protein. The D gene is left open where the match is weak.

-	TRBV5-1	TRBJ2-3	14	CASSLRTATDTQYF
-	TRBV3-1	TRBJ2-7	13	CASSPLGHSEQYF
TRBD1	TRBV19	TRBJ1-1	16	CASMLRTGPGDTEAFF
-	TRBV12-5	TRBJ1-1	16	CASGLVIKSEPTEAFF
-	TRBV29-1	TRBJ1-1	11	CSVEPYLLAFF
-	TRBV29-1	TRBJ2-2	15	CSVKSLGGDTGELFF
TRBD2	TRBV2	TRBJ2-1	14	CASRTSGVYNEQFF
-	TRBV5-1	TRBJ2-3	15	CASSLIAEGTDTQYF
-	TRBV7-3	TRBJ1-3	16	CASSLVRRDAGNTIYF
-	TRBV30	TRBJ2-2	13	CAWSPRVTGELFF
-	TRBV5-6	TRBJ2-1	16	CASSLRRRQKRNEQFF
-	TRBV6-5	TRBJ2-7	13	CASSDRPGWEQYF
-	TRBV7-2	TRBJ1-1	15	CASSSSGARNTEAFF
-	TRBV20-1	TRBJ2-7	12	CSATDGSYEQYF
-	TRBV2	TRBJ1-1	14	CASSWTLKGTEAFF
-	TRBV6-6	TRBJ1-2	12	CASSYEPYGYTF
-	TRBV14	TRBJ2-1	16	CASSQDMGQVYNEQFF
TRBD1	TRBV12-3/TRBV12-4	TRBJ2-1	15	CASSSYRTGLNEQFF
-	TRBV5-1	TRBJ2-2	14	CASSLERSTGELFF
-	TRBV5-1	TRBJ1-1	15	CASSLSTAGNTEAFF
-	TRBV20-1	TRBJ2-3	12	CSSALSTDTQYF
TRBD2	TRBV20-1	TRBJ2-5	18	CSARRRGTSGGALETQYF
TRBD1	TRBV23-1	TRBJ2-5	17	CASSHFKGDRGPETQYF
-	TRBV9	TRBJ2-2	15	CASNFQGTYTGELFF
TRBD1	TRBV5-1	TRBJ1-5	14	CASTGGLSNQPQHF
-	TRBV24-1	TRBJ2-7	13	CATSSREHYEQYF
-	TRBV6-5	TRBJ2-2	16	CASSFTGSKNTGELFF
-	TRBV12-3/TRBV12-4	TRBJ2-5	14	CASSLEETRETQYF
TRBD1	TRBV19	TRBJ1-1	15	CASSRTTGMNTEAFF
-	TRBV18	TRBJ2-7	15	CASSQPGPASYEQYF
-	TRBV5-1	TRBJ1-2	12	CASSRGREGYTF
TRBD2	TRBV23-1	TRBJ2-5	14	CASSVQGTRETQYF
TRBD2	TRBV7-3	TRBJ2-2	18	CASSPPGLAGPDTGELFF
TRBD1	TRBV7-2	TRBJ2-7	15	CASSPSGQPSYEQYF
TRBD2	TRBV3-1	TRBJ2-1	16	CASSQDSAGGHNEQFF
-	TRBV10-3	TRBJ2-7	13	CAISVDPSYEQYF
-	TRBV27	TRBJ2-6	14	CASMTSSGANVLTF
-	TRBV4-3	TRBJ1-1	13	CASSHDGLAEAFF
TRBD2	TRBV25-1	TRBJ2-1	17	CASSSLGASGSRDEQFF
TRBD1	TRBV7-9	TRBJ2-5	15	CASSQRQGEQETQYF
TRBD1	TRBV7-9	TRBJ1-4	15	CASSDGQGGREKLFF
-	TRBV12-3/TRBV12-4	TRBJ2-5	14	CASSLRSGKETQYF
-	TRBV29-1	TRBJ1-1	13	CSVRAALNTEAFF
-	TRBV29-1	TRBJ1-1	13	CSVVRQMNTEAFF
-	TRBV27	TRBJ2-7	16	CASSPTGHSTTYEQYF
-	TRBV30	TRBJ1-5	14	CAWSVRGSYQPQHF
TRBD2	TRBV4-3	TRBJ2-1	17	CASSQELAGGSYNEQFF
TRBD1	TRBV24-1	TRBJ1-2	13	CATSDRTGHGYTF
-	TRBV21-1	TRBJ2-7	15	CASLPGPRSSYEQYF
-	TRBV5-6	TRBJ2-2	14	CASSGQGWTGELFF
-	TRBV3-1	TRBJ1-2	15	CASSLTTTRSLGYTF
-	TRBV12-3/TRBV12-4	TRBJ2-3	14	CASSPASPTDTQYF
TRBD1	TRBV18	TRBJ1-1	15	CASSPSTGTNTEAFF
-	TRBV9	TRBJ2-2	16	CASSQRSGASTGELFF